This TCR beta chain was documented in a study of cytomegalovirus exposure and HLA in healthy donors. V lost 5 bases, J lost 0 bases, and 11 bases stayed unmatched. Germline CDR1 reads LNHDA; CDR2 reads SQIVND (reference sequence). The CDR3 is 17 residues long. The PCR contained 60 Vbeta and 13 Jbeta primers. The protocol was immunoSEQ multiplex PCR, while the TCRdb copy is restricted to in-frame clones and leaves out a portion. The table records approximately 180,000 clones, over 70% of them present only once. The genes are TRBV19 and TRBJ2-7; the match to TRBD1 covers 9 bases. The sequence came from a woman aged 25 to 45 in good health and CMV-seropositive. The sample comprised PBMCs. CDR3 coding DNA: TGTGCCAGTAGTCCGTTCCCCCGGGACAGGGCCTCCTACGAGCAGTACTTC. Its protein product is CASSPFPRDRASYEQYF.